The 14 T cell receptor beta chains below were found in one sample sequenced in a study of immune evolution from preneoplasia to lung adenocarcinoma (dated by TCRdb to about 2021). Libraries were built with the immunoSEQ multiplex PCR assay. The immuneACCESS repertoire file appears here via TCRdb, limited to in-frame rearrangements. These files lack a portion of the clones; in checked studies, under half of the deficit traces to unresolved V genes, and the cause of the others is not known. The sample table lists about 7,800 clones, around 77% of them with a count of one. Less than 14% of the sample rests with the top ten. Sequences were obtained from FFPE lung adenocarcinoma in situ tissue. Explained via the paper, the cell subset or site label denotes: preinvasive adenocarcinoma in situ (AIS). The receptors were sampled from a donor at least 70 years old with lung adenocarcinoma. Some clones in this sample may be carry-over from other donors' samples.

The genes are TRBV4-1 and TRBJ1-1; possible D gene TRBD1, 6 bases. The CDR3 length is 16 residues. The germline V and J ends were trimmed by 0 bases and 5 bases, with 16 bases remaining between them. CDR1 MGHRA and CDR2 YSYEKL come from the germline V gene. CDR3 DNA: TGCGCCAGCAGCCAAGAGAGGGGGTCAGTTGGGACTGAAGCTTTCTTT. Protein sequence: CASSQERGSVGTEAFF.

The CDR3: CASSSPVYYEQYF. For the CDR3, the DNA is TGTGCCAGCAGCTCCCCCGTGTACTACGAGCAGTACTTC. This chain connects TRBV11-2 to TRBJ2-7, with no clear D. The V end lost 4 bases, the J end lost 3 bases, and 10 bases lay between the germline ends. This CDR3 has 13 residues. Germline CDR1 SGHAT, CDR2 FQNNGV.

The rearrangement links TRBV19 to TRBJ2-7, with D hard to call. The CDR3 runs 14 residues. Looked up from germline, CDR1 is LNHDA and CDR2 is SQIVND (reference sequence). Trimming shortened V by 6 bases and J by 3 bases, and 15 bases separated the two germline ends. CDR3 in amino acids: CASSQDPTLYEQYF. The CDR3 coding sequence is TGTGCCAGTAGCCAGGACCCCACACTCTACGAGCAGTACTTC.

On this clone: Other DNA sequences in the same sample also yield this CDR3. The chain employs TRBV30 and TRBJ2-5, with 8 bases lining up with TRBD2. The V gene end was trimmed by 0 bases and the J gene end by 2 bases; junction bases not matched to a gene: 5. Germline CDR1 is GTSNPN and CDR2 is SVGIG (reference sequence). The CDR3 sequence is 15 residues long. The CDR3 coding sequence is TGTGCCTGGAGTGTACCAGCGGGGGTTCAAGAGACCCAGTACTTC. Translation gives CAWSVPAGVQETQYF.

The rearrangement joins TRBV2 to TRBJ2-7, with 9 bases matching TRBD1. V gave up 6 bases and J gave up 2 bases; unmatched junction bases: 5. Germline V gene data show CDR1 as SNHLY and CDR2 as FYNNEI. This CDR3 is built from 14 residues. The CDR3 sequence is CASRGTGLTYEQYF. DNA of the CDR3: TGTGCCAGCAGAGGGACAGGGTTGACCTACGAGCAGTACTTC.

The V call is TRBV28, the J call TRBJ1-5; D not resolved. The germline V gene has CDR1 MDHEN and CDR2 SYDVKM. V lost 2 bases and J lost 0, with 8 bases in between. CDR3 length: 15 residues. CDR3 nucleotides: TGTGCCAGCAGTTTACAGCCCTATAGCAATCAGCCCCAGCATTTT. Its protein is CASSLQPYSNQPQHF. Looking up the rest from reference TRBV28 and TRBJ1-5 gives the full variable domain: DVKVTQSSRYLVKRTGEKVFLECVQDMDHENMFWYRQDPGLGLRLIYFSYDVKMKEKGDIPEGYSVSREKKERFSLILESASTNQTSMYLCASSLQPYSNQPQHFGDGTRLSIL.

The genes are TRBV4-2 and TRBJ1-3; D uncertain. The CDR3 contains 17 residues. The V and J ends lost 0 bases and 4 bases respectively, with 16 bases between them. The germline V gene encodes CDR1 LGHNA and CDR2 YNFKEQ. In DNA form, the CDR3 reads TGTGCCAGCAGCCAAGATTCCCCGCCAGTAGAGGGAAACACCATATATTTT. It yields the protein CASSQDSPPVEGNTIYF.

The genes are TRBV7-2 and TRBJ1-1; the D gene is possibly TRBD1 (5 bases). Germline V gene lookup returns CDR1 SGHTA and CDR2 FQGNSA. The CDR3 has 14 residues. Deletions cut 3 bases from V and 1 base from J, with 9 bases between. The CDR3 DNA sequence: TGTGCCAGCAGCTTGGGACGGCAGAACACTGAAGCTTTCTTT. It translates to CASSLGRQNTEAFF.

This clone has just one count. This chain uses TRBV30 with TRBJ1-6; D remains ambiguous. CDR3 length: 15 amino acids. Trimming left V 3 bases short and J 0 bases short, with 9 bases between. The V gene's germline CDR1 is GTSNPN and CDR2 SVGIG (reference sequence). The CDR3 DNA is TGTGCCTGGAGGGGGTTTAGCTCCTATAATTCACCCCTCCACTTT. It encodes CAWRGFSSYNSPLHF.

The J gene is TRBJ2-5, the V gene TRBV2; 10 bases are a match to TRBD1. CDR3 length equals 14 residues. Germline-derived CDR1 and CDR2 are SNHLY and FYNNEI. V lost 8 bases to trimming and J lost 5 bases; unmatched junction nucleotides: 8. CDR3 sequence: CASCRDRGWETQYF. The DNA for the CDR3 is TGTGCCAGCTGCCGGGACAGGGGATGGGAGACCCAGTACTTC.

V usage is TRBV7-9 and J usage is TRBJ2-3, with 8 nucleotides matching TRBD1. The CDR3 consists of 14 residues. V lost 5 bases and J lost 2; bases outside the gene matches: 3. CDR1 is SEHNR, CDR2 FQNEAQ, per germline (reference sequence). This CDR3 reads CASSTGQDTDTQYF. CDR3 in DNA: TGTGCCAGCAGCACGGGACAGGACACAGATACGCAGTATTTT.

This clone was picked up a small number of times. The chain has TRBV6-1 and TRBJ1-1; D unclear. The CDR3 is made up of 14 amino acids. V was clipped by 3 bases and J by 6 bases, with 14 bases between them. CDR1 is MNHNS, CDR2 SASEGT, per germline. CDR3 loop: CASSEGMEGAEAFF. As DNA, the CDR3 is TGTGCCAGCAGTGAGGGGATGGAGGGCGCTGAAGCTTTCTTT.

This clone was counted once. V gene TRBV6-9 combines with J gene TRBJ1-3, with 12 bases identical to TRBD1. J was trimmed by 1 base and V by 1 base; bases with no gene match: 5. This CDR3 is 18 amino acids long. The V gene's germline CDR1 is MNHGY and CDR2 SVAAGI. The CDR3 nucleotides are TGTGCCAGCAGTTATTACGGGACAGGGGGCTTGTCTGGAAACACCATATATTTT. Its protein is CASSYYGTGGLSGNTIYF.

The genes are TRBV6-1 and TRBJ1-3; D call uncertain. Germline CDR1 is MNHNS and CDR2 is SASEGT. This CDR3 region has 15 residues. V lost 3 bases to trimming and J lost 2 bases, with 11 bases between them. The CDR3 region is CASSDGEAAGNTIYF. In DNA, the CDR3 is TGTGCCAGCAGTGATGGAGAAGCCGCTGGAAACACCATATATTTT.